A selection of T cell receptor beta chains follows, all from one sample in a study of pediatric ulcerative colitis. Only in-frame clones appear in the TCRdb table, and some are missing; sequencing was by immunoSEQ multiplex PCR. The data hold fewer than 40,000 clones, with approximately 82% observed a single time. The sample taken for sequencing was blood. Receptor source: a girl aged 5-17 years with moderate ulcerative colitis. CDR3s include the opening cysteine and the closing phenylalanine or tryptophan. D genes are given only for firm matches. Expanded clones are given a class, and other clones once, few, many or no size at all.

V gene: TRBV7-9
D gene: -
J gene: TRBJ2-3
clone size: -
CDR3 DNA: TGTGCCAGCAGCGTACGTAGGGGGGACGCAGATACGCAGTATTTT
CDR3 protein: CASSVRRGDADTQYF

V gene: TRBV5-4
D gene: TRBD1
J gene: TRBJ2-1
clone size: -
CDR3 DNA: TGTGCCAGCAGCTTGGGACAGGGGGCTTTTTTTGAGCAGTTCTTC
CDR3 protein: CASSLGQGAFFEQFF

V gene: TRBV28
D gene: -
J gene: TRBJ2-5
clone size: -
CDR3 DNA: TGTGCCAGCAGTTTCGGGGGGACCCAGTACTTC
CDR3 protein: CASSFGGTQYF

V gene: TRBV5-1
D gene: -
J gene: TRBJ1-1
clone size: -
CDR3 DNA: TGCGCCAGCAGCTTGGTTTCTGGATTCTTCACTGAAGCTTTCTTT
CDR3 protein: CASSLVSGFFTEAFF

V gene: TRBV7-9
D gene: -
J gene: TRBJ2-3
clone size: -
CDR3 DNA: TGTGCCAGCAGCTTACCTCGACAGCCGGTTTCAGATACGCAGTATTTT
CDR3 protein: CASSLPRQPVSDTQYF

V gene: TRBV11-1
D gene: -
J gene: TRBJ2-7
clone size: -
CDR3 DNA: TGTGCCAGCAGCATATTGACCGGGATCAGGATTGGGAGCTCCTACGAGCAGTACTTC
CDR3 protein: CASSILTGIRIGSSYEQYF

V gene: TRBV6-4
D gene: -
J gene: TRBJ1-1
clone size: -
CDR3 DNA: TGTGCCAGCAGGGAGACCCAGCCCAAAAGGGCTAAAAGGGACACTGAAGCTTTCTTT
CDR3 protein: CASRETQPKRAKRDTEAFF

V gene: TRBV19
D gene: -
J gene: TRBJ1-4
clone size: -
CDR3 DNA: TGTGCCAGTAGTACCCAGCGGACGGAAAAACTGTTTTTT
CDR3 protein: CASSTQRTEKLFF

V gene: TRBV10-3
D gene: TRBD1
J gene: TRBJ2-7
clone size: -
CDR3 DNA: TGTGCCATCAGTGCGACAGGGTCCTCCTACGAGCAGTACTTC
CDR3 protein: CAISATGSSYEQYF

V gene: TRBV30
D gene: TRBD1
J gene: TRBJ2-3
clone size: -
CDR3 DNA: TGTGCCTGGATCCGGGACAGGGGGCTGGACACAGATACGCAGTATTTT
CDR3 protein: CAWIRDRGLDTDTQYF

V gene: TRBV25-1
D gene: TRBD1
J gene: TRBJ1-5
clone size: -
CDR3 DNA: TGTGCCAGCAGTGAAACAGGGGGCAATCAGCCCCAGCATTTT
CDR3 protein: CASSETGGNQPQHF

V gene: TRBV10-3
D gene: -
J gene: TRBJ2-7
clone size: -
CDR3 DNA: TGTGCCATCAGTGAGTCGGGGGCCCACGAGCAGTACTTC
CDR3 protein: CAISESGAHEQYF

V gene: TRBV5-4
D gene: -
J gene: TRBJ1-2
clone size: once
CDR3 DNA: TGTGCCGGGGAGGACTCAAGATATGGCTACACCTTC
CDR3 protein: CAGEDSRYGYTF

V gene: TRBV27
D gene: TRBD1
J gene: TRBJ1-5
clone size: -
CDR3 DNA: TGTGCCAGCAGTTTCGTCGGGACAGGGCGCAATCAGCCCCAGCATTTT
CDR3 protein: CASSFVGTGRNQPQHF

V gene: TRBV5-5
D gene: TRBD2
J gene: TRBJ2-3
clone size: -
CDR3 DNA: TGTGCCAGCAGCCCCGGACTAGCGGGGGTTGATACGCAGTATTTT
CDR3 protein: CASSPGLAGVDTQYF

V gene: TRBV2
D gene: TRBD1
J gene: TRBJ1-1
clone size: -
CDR3 DNA: TGTGCCAGCAGTGACGGGACAGGGACTGAAGCTTTCTTT
CDR3 protein: CASSDGTGTEAFF

V gene: TRBV4-1
D gene: -
J gene: TRBJ2-7
clone size: -
CDR3 DNA: TGCGCCAGCAGCCGAGTAGGGGCTGATCCCTACGAGCAGTACTTC
CDR3 protein: CASSRVGADPYEQYF

V gene: TRBV10-3
D gene: -
J gene: TRBJ2-2
clone size: -
CDR3 DNA: TGTGCCATCAGTCCGTCGGCGGGGCTTCTGAACACCGGGGAGCTGTTTTTT
CDR3 protein: CAISPSAGLLNTGELFF

V gene: TRBV7-9
D gene: -
J gene: TRBJ2-3
clone size: -
CDR3 DNA: TGTGCCAGCAGCTTGGGGGCCACAGATACGCAGTATTTT
CDR3 protein: CASSLGATDTQYF

V gene: TRBV29-1
D gene: -
J gene: TRBJ1-1
clone size: few
CDR3 DNA: TGCAGCGTTGACAGGAACACTGAAGCTTTCTTT
CDR3 protein: CSVDRNTEAFF

V gene: TRBV27
D gene: TRBD1
J gene: TRBJ1-4
clone size: -
CDR3 DNA: TGTGCCAGCAGTCCCGGACAGGGCCCTAATGAAAAACTGTTTTTT
CDR3 protein: CASSPGQGPNEKLFF

V gene: TRBV6-1
D gene: -
J gene: TRBJ1-5
clone size: -
CDR3 DNA: TGTGCCAGCAGTGAAGGGTTCATCGGGAGGGTAACACAAAGCAATCAGCCCCAGCATTTT
CDR3 protein: CASSEGFIGRVTQSNQPQHF

V gene: TRBV6-1
D gene: -
J gene: TRBJ1-5
clone size: few
CDR3 DNA: TGTGCCAGCAGTGAAGCACTGAGTCAGCCCCAGCATTTT
CDR3 protein: CASSEALSQPQHF

V gene: TRBV5-1
D gene: -
J gene: TRBJ1-1
clone size: -
CDR3 DNA: TGCGCCAGCAGCTTGGCGAACACTGAAGCTTTCTTT
CDR3 protein: CASSLANTEAFF

V gene: TRBV5-6
D gene: -
J gene: TRBJ1-6
clone size: -
CDR3 DNA: TGTGCCAGCAGCCTCACGATGGGGGGGTGGAATTCACCCCTCCACTTT
CDR3 protein: CASSLTMGGWNSPLHF

V gene: TRBV5-4
D gene: -
J gene: TRBJ2-7
clone size: -
CDR3 DNA: TGTGCCAGCAGCTTCAGTCTTGCAGGGGTGTCATCCTACGAGCAGTACTTC
CDR3 protein: CASSFSLAGVSSYEQYF

V gene: TRBV9
D gene: TRBD2
J gene: TRBJ2-5
clone size: -
CDR3 DNA: TGTGCCAGCAGCGCCTCCCTAGCGGGGACGGGGGAGACCCAGTACTTC
CDR3 protein: CASSASLAGTGETQYF

V gene: TRBV5-4
D gene: -
J gene: TRBJ2-3
clone size: -
CDR3 DNA: TGTGCCAGCAGCTTCTCGCGCACAGATACGCAGTATTTT
CDR3 protein: CASSFSRTDTQYF

V gene: TRBV7-2
D gene: -
J gene: TRBJ1-6
clone size: once
CDR3 DNA: TGTGCCAGCAGCTTAGTTGACCGGGGAACACCCCTCCACTTT
CDR3 protein: CASSLVDRGTPLHF

V gene: TRBV7-3
D gene: TRBD2
J gene: TRBJ2-3
clone size: -
CDR3 DNA: TGTGCCAGCAGCCGACCGACTAGCGGGGGTTCGGCCACAGATACGCAGTATTTT
CDR3 protein: CASSRPTSGGSATDTQYF

V gene: TRBV7-9
D gene: TRBD1
J gene: TRBJ1-1
clone size: -
CDR3 DNA: TGTGCCAGCAGCCCTCCGGGACAGCTGAACACTGAAGCTTTCTTT
CDR3 protein: CASSPPGQLNTEAFF

V gene: TRBV9
D gene: -
J gene: TRBJ2-2
clone size: -
CDR3 DNA: TGTGCCAGCAGCCGAGGTAGGACCCGGTATCCGAGGGAGCTGTTTTTT
CDR3 protein: CASSRGRTRYPRELFF

V gene: TRBV19
D gene: -
J gene: TRBJ2-3
clone size: -
CDR3 DNA: TGTGCCAGTAGTATAGTGGCCACAGATACGCAGTATTTT
CDR3 protein: CASSIVATDTQYF

V gene: TRBV4-3
D gene: TRBD1
J gene: TRBJ2-7
clone size: -
CDR3 DNA: TGCGCCAGCAGCCACGGGACAGGGGGCACCTACGAGCAGTACTTC
CDR3 protein: CASSHGTGGTYEQYF

V gene: TRBV30
D gene: -
J gene: TRBJ1-1
clone size: once
CDR3 DNA: TGTGCCGGGAAAATATCACCCGTTCACACTGAAGCTTTCTTT
CDR3 protein: CAGKISPVHTEAFF

V gene: TRBV5-1
D gene: -
J gene: TRBJ2-3
clone size: -
CDR3 DNA: TGCGCCAGCGGGTCCGGGGGGCAAGATACGCAGTATTTT
CDR3 protein: CASGSGGQDTQYF

V gene: TRBV7-7
D gene: TRBD1
J gene: TRBJ2-2
clone size: -
CDR3 DNA: TGTGCCAGCAGCCTGGGACAGGGTAACACCGGGGAGCTGTTTTTT
CDR3 protein: CASSLGQGNTGELFF

V gene: TRBV7-2
D gene: -
J gene: TRBJ2-7
clone size: -
CDR3 DNA: TGTGCCAGCAGCTCCCGGGCCCGCCGAGTGTACGAGCAGTACTTC
CDR3 protein: CASSSRARRVYEQYF

V gene: TRBV28
D gene: -
J gene: TRBJ2-3
clone size: -
CDR3 DNA: TGTGCCAGCAGTTTTAGACAGAGTTCTAGCACAGATACGCAGTATTTT
CDR3 protein: CASSFRQSSSTDTQYF

V gene: TRBV21-1
D gene: -
J gene: TRBJ2-7
clone size: -
CDR3 DNA: TGTGCCAGACGGTGCCCACCGGGACAGGGTGAGAACGAGCAGTACTTC
CDR3 protein: CARRCPPGQGENEQYF

V gene: TRBV4-2
D gene: -
J gene: TRBJ1-5
clone size: -
CDR3 DNA: TGTGCCAGCAGCCAAGACAGGGATCAGCCCCAGCATTTT
CDR3 protein: CASSQDRDQPQHF

V gene: TRBV4-1
D gene: -
J gene: TRBJ1-6
clone size: -
CDR3 DNA: TGCGCCAGCAGCAACGGTAGGGGGAATTCACCCCTCCACTTT
CDR3 protein: CASSNGRGNSPLHF

V gene: TRBV19
D gene: -
J gene: TRBJ1-5
clone size: -
CDR3 DNA: TGTGCCAGTAGTCTCACCGGGGTGATCCGTGAGCAGCCCCAGCATTTT
CDR3 protein: CASSLTGVIREQPQHF